These 30 T cell receptor beta chains came from one sample sequenced in a study of T cell responses to AZD1222 COVID-19 vaccine. Data came from immunoSEQ multiplex PCR; TCRdb stores just in-frame clones and leaves some out. The sample records about 90,000 clones, under 95% being singletons. The sample consisted of peripheral blood, taken on day 0 of MenACWY control vaccination. These receptors were obtained from an adult in good health.

This clone appeared a single time. The V gene is TRBV5-1, the J gene TRBJ2-2; D possibly corresponds to TRBD2 (5 bases). Germline CDR1 and CDR2: SGHRS and YFSETQ. Trimming shortened V by 4 bases and J by 2 bases, and 12 bases separated the two germline ends. CDR3 length: 15 residues. This CDR3 reads CASSRSGTNTGELFF. The DNA for the CDR3 is TGCGCCAGCAGCCGGAGCGGAACTAACACCGGGGAGCTGTTTTTT. The full variable domain, completed using reference TRBV5-1 and TRBJ2-2, is KAGVTQTPRYLIKTRGQQVTLSCSPISGHRSVSWYQQTPGQGLQFLFEYFSETQRNKGNFPGRFSGRQFSNSRSEMNVSTLELGDSALYLCASSRSGTNTGELFFGEGSRLTVL.

In this sample, this clone turned up once. The genes are TRBV4-2 and TRBJ2-1, with TRBD2 identical over 8 bases. Germline assignment: CDR1 LGHNA and CDR2 YNFKEQ. V gave up 2 bases and J gave up 3 bases; unmatched junction bases: 12. This CDR3 contains 18 residues. Here the CDR3 DNA reads TGTGCCAGCAGCCAACAGGACAGTAGCGGGGTTGTCTACAATGAGCAGTTCTTC. Its translation: CASSQQDSSGVVYNEQFF.

The chain uses TRBV5-1 and TRBJ1-5, with D possibly TRBD1 on 6 matching bases. V lost 3 bases and J 4 bases, leaving 11 bases between the germline ends. CDR1 and CDR2 (germline): SGHRS, YFSETQ. The CDR3 runs to 14 residues. The CDR3: CASSSGQSNQPQHF. The CDR3 nucleotides read TGCGCCAGCAGCTCTGGACAGTCAAATCAGCCCCAGCATTTT.

J is TRBJ1-2 and V is TRBV5-6; no clear D. V dropped 5 bases and J dropped 6 bases, with 14 bases sitting between them. This CDR3 contains 13 residues. CDR1 and CDR2 (germline): SGHDT, YYEEEE. The CDR3 DNA reads as TGTGCCAGCAGGACACCCGGACGGAATGGCTACACCTTC. Protein product: CASRTPGRNGYTF.

The rearrangement links TRBV7-9 to TRBJ1-1, with D perhaps TRBD1 (5 bases). The CDR3 totals 13 residues. Germline loops: CDR1 SEHNR, CDR2 FQNEAQ (reference sequence). The V gene lost 5 bases and the J gene lost 12 bases, with 19 bases spanning the gap. The CDR3 coding sequence is TGTGCCAGCAGCGCCTCCGGGACCGCGCCGACTTTCTTT. Translation: CASSASGTAPTFF.

This clone was seen a single time. The chain has TRBV28 and TRBJ1-5; no definite D call. V shed 5 bases and J shed 0 bases, with 26 bases lying between them. This CDR3 contains 20 residues. The germline V gene has CDR1 MDHEN and CDR2 SYDVKM. The CDR3, as DNA: TGTGCCAGCAGTCCCGACGTTGGAGGCGGAAGACACAATAGCAATCAGCCCCAGCATTTT. Its protein product is CASSPDVGGGRHNSNQPQHF.

With respect to this clone: Other DNA sequences in the sample encode the same CDR3. The chain uses TRBV29-1 and TRBJ1-5; D is unresolved. The germline V gene encodes CDR1 SQVTM and CDR2 ANQGSEA. The CDR3 sequence is 12 residues long. V dropped 4 bases and J dropped 1 base, with 5 bases sitting between them. The CDR3 region is CSVGGSNQPQHF. As DNA, the CDR3 is TGCAGCGTTGGCGGCAGCAATCAGCCCCAGCATTTT.

The chain combines TRBV6-5 with TRBJ1-2; no clear D. Looked up from germline, CDR1 is MNHEY and CDR2 is SVGAGI. Trimming cost V 6 bases and J 7 bases, with 18 bases left between them. CDR3 length: 14 residues. DNA for the CDR3: TGTGCCAGCAGGGGAGTCGGAAAGGCTGCTGGCTACACCTTC. Translating it yields CASRGVGKAAGYTF.

The V and J genes are TRBV28 and TRBJ1-1; perhaps TRBD1 as D (6 bases). V lost 1 base and J lost 5, with 11 bases in between. Germline values: CDR1 MDHEN, CDR2 SYDVKM. The CDR3 has 14 amino acids. CDR3 residues: CASSLLGAETEAFF. DNA of the CDR3: TGTGCCAGCAGTTTATTGGGGGCGGAAACTGAAGCTTTCTTT.

The V and J genes are TRBV28 and TRBJ2-7, with D unclear. The CDR3 totals 12 residues. CDR1 is MDHEN and CDR2 is SYDVKM in the germline V gene. V lost 9 bases and J lost 3, with 12 bases in between. Here the CDR3 DNA reads TGTGCCAGTGGGTTTACCTACTACGAGCAGTACTTC. It is translated as CASGFTYYEQYF.

CDR3 amino acids: CASSLVRGSGYTF. CDR3 nucleotide sequence: TGTGCCAGCAGTTTGGTACGGGGGAGTGGCTACACCTTC. The chain has TRBV28 and TRBJ1-2; the D gene is possibly TRBD1 (5 bases). V was shortened by 3 bases and J by 7 bases, with 12 bases between the two germline ends. This CDR3 has 13 amino acids. From germline, CDR1 is MDHEN and CDR2 SYDVKM.

CDR3 nucleotides: TGTGCCAGCAATACAGGGGTTAATGAAAAACTGTTTTTT. This codes for CASNTGVNEKLFF. J is TRBJ1-4 and V is TRBV2, with TRBD1 matching over 7 bases. After removal of 7 bases from V and 4 bases from J, the junction contained 3 bases not matched to a gene. Germline CDR1 is SNHLY and CDR2 is FYNNEI. There are 13 residues in the CDR3.

The rearrangement uses TRBV3-1 (or the pseudogene TRBV3-2) and TRBJ2-7; D not certain. The CDR3 is made up of 13 amino acids. V lost 4 bases and J lost 1, with 8 bases in between. Germline lookup yields CDR1 LGHDT and CDR2 YNNKEL (reference sequence). The CDR3 coding sequence is TGTGCCAGCAGCCCCTTATTGTCCTACGAGCAGTACTTC. Its protein product is CASSPLLSYEQYF.

The rearrangement joins TRBV7-8 to TRBJ1-1; unclear D gene. The length of the CDR3 is 15 residues. V lost 6 bases, J lost 0 bases, and 14 bases lay in between. Germline V gene sequence: CDR1 SGHVS, CDR2 FQNEAQ. The CDR3 loop is CASRSGRSMNTEAFF. In DNA form, the CDR3 reads TGTGCCAGCAGATCAGGACGGAGCATGAACACTGAAGCTTTCTTT.

This clone showed up just once. This chain links TRBV27 with TRBJ1-4; D not certain. The germline V gene encodes CDR1 MNHEY and CDR2 SMNVEV (reference sequence). This CDR3 has 15 amino acids. Trimming stripped 0 bases from V and 5 bases from J, with 10 bases between. The CDR3 loop reads CASSLSPGRNEKLFF. The CDR3 DNA is TGTGCCAGCAGTTTATCTCCCGGGCGGAATGAAAAACTGTTTTTT.

V gene TRBV6-6 combines with J gene TRBJ1-3; D is unresolved. The CDR3 spans 12 residues. Germline values: CDR1 MNHNY, CDR2 SVGAGI (reference sequence). The ends were cut back, 4 bases at V and 2 bases at J, with 3 bases in the middle. As DNA, the CDR3 is TGTGCCAGCAGTTCAACTGGAAACACCATATATTTT. Translating gives CASSSTGNTIYF.

This sequence joins TRBV3-1 (or the pseudogene TRBV3-2) and TRBJ2-7; either TRBD1 or TRBD2 may supply D (5 bases each). CDR1 is LGHDT and CDR2 is YNNKEL in the germline V gene (reference sequence). The CDR3 has 14 amino acids. The V end lost 1 base, the J end lost 7 bases, and 14 bases lay between the germline ends. This CDR3 reads CASSQGGTLGEQYF. Written as DNA, the CDR3 is TGTGCCAGCAGCCAAGGGGGGACCTTGGGGGAGCAGTACTTC.

The V gene is TRBV27, the J gene TRBJ1-5; D is possibly TRBD1 (5 bases). The germline V gene has CDR1 MNHEY and CDR2 SMNVEV (reference sequence). V lost 3 bases and J lost 4, with 16 bases in between. CDR3 size: 16 residues. The CDR3: CASSFDSRYGNQPQHF. The CDR3 DNA is TGTGCCAGCAGTTTCGACAGTAGGTATGGGAATCAGCCCCAGCATTTT.

The chain couples TRBV3-1 (or the pseudogene TRBV3-2) to TRBJ1-5; perhaps TRBD1 as D (6 bases). The CDR3 length is 14 residues. V lost 5 bases and J lost 4, with 12 bases in between. Germline CDR1 LGHDT, CDR2 YNNKEL (reference sequence). The CDR3 nucleotides read TGTGCCAGCAGCGGGGGGGCGAGTAATCAGCCCCAGCATTTT. This codes for CASSGGASNQPQHF.

The chain uses TRBV21-1 and TRBJ1-2; TRBD1 was called by the table and not checked on the DNA. TRBV21-1 represents a pseudogene. CDR3 length equals 13 residues. The CDR3 loop is CASSSHRGGGYTF. For the CDR3, the DNA is TGTGCCAGCAGCAGTCACAGGGGGGGTGGCTACACCTTC.

The rearrangement joins TRBV14 to TRBJ1-6; D is uncertain. This CDR3 is built from 14 residues. CDR1 and CDR2 (germline): SGHDN, FVKESK. Trimming cost V 5 bases and J 7 bases, with 12 bases left between them. The CDR3 region is CASSFTQWNSPLHF. The CDR3 coding sequence is TGTGCCAGCAGCTTTACCCAATGGAATTCACCCCTCCACTTT. Full variable domain (remainder filled in from reference TRBV14 and TRBJ1-6): EAGVTQFPSHSVIEKGQTVTLRCDPISGHDNLYWYRRVMGKEIKFLLHFVKESKQDESGMPNNRFLAERTGGTYSTLKVQPAELEDSGVYFCASSFTQWNSPLHFGNGTRLTVT.

The V call is TRBV25-1, the J call TRBJ1-2, with TRBD1 identical over 7 bases. Germline CDR1 is MGHDK and CDR2 is SYGVNS. Trimming removed 5 bases from V and 8 bases from J; junction bases left unmatched: 14. This CDR3 comprises 15 residues. The CDR3 coding sequence is TGTGCCAGCAGTCTGAGCGGGACAGCCCTAGGAGGCTACACCTTC. Protein: CASSLSGTALGGYTF.

V gene TRBV10-2 combines with J gene TRBJ2-7, with TRBD2 as a possible D gene (6 bases). V lost 7 bases and J 6 bases, leaving 13 bases between the germline ends. CDR3 length: 12 amino acids. Germline CDR1 is WSHSY and CDR2 is SAAADI. CDR3 residues: CASTSYGGEQYF. The CDR3 DNA reads TGCGCCAGCACTAGCTACGGGGGCGAGCAGTACTTC.

The chain recombines TRBV6-5 with TRBJ1-6, with D hard to call. This CDR3 is built from 14 residues. Germline V gene data show CDR1 as MNHEY and CDR2 as SVGAGI. V was shortened by 6 bases and J by 6 bases, with 12 bases between the two germline ends. The CDR3 sequence is CASSDQRANSPLHF. CDR3 nucleotides: TGTGCCAGCAGCGATCAACGGGCTAATTCACCCCTCCACTTT.

The rearrangement joins TRBV27 to TRBJ1-2; D gene unclear. The CDR3 consists of 12 residues. Looked up from germline, CDR1 is MNHEY and CDR2 is SMNVEV (reference sequence). The V and J ends lost 10 bases and 4 bases respectively, with 13 bases between them. CDR3: CATPPGPYGYTF. CDR3 sequence (DNA): TGTGCCACCCCCCCGGGTCCCTATGGCTACACCTTC.

The V gene is TRBV6-5, the J gene TRBJ1-5; D remains unclear. This CDR3 region has 12 residues. CDR1 is MNHEY and CDR2 is SVGAGI in the germline V gene. The V gene lost 5 bases and the J gene lost 6 bases, with 8 bases spanning the gap. CDR3 nucleotides: TGTGCCAGCAGTACTGGGAGTCAGCCCCAGCATTTT. It codes for CASSTGSQPQHF.

The gene calls are TRBV28 and TRBJ2-2, with D perhaps TRBD2 (6 bases). The V end was cut by 2 bases, the J end by 1 base, with 11 bases between. This CDR3 contains 16 residues. Germline V lookup: CDR1 MDHEN, CDR2 SYDVKM. This CDR3 is CASSLPGAQNTGELFF. In nucleotides, the CDR3 is TGTGCCAGCAGTTTACCGGGAGCCCAGAACACCGGGGAGCTGTTTTTT.

This sequence joins TRBV4-3 and TRBJ2-2; TRBD2 might be the D (5 bases). Trimming took off 4 bases at V and 1 base at J, with 10 bases between the two ends. The CDR3 is made up of 15 amino acids. The germline V gene has CDR1 LGHNA and CDR2 YSLEER. DNA for the CDR3: TGCGCCAGCAGCCGTGGACTGGAGAACACCGGGGAGCTGTTTTTT. The encoded protein is CASSRGLENTGELFF.

The chain recombines TRBV10-3 with TRBJ2-5; tentative D call: TRBD2 (6 bases). The V end lost 8 bases, the J end lost 6 bases, and 16 bases lay between the germline ends. This CDR3 spans 13 amino acids. The germline CDR1 and CDR2 sequences are ENHRY and SYGVKD. The CDR3 nucleotides read TGTGCCATCGGCGAACCGGGACTGCAGACCCAGTACTTC. It specifies CAIGEPGLQTQYF.

V and J are TRBV19 and TRBJ2-1, with a possible D match to TRBD1 (6 bases). This CDR3 comprises 17 residues. Germline CDR1 LNHDA, CDR2 SQIVND (reference sequence). Between the trimmed V and J ends, which lost 3 bases and 3 bases, there was a span of 18 bases. CDR3: CASSIGRGSFNYNEQFF. The CDR3 DNA sequence: TGTGCCAGTAGTATCGGTAGGGGGTCCTTTAACTACAATGAGCAGTTCTTC.